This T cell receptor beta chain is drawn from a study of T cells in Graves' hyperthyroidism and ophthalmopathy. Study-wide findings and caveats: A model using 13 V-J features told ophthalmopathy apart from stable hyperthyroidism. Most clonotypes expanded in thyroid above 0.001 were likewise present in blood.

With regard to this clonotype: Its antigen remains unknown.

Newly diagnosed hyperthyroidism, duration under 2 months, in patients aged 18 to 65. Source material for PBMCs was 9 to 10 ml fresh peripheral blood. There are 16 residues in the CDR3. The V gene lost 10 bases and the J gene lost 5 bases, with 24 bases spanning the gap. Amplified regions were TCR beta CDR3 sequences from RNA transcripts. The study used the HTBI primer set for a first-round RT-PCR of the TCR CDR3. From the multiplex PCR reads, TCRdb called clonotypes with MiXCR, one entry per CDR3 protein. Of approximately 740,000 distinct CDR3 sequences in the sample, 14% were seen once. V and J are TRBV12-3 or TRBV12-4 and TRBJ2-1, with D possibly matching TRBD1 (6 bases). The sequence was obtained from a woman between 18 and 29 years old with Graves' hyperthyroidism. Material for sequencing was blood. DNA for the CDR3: TGTGCCACCAGCACCCAAGGGGGTATCCCTAACAATGAGCAGTTCTTC. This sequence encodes CATSTQGGIPNNEQFF.